This T cell receptor (beta chain) was captured in a study of T cells in Graves' hyperthyroidism and ophthalmopathy. Cells are PBMCs isolated from more than 8.5 ml of fresh blood. The study's findings and limits: Stable hyperthyroidism was separated from ophthalmopathy by a model based on 13 V-J features. Most thyroid clonotypes with frequency above 0.001 were detected in blood. The model identified upcoming ophthalmopathy a median roughly 6.5 months ahead of onset.

Researchers took RNA transcripts and amplified the TCR beta CDR3 regions from them. First-round RT-PCR with HTBI primers amplified the TCR CDR3 region. TCRdb re-derived calls from the multiplex PCR reads in MiXCR, one entry per CDR3 protein. Of approximately 350,000 distinct CDR3 sequences listed, approximately 16% were seen once; the top ten hold approximately 19%. This clonotype occurred a few times. The antigen remains undetermined. CDR1 is SGDLS, CDR2 YYNGEE, per germline. Deletions cut 0 bases from V and 2 bases from J, with 9 bases between. This CDR3 has 14 residues. The sample comprised blood. The chain links TRBV9 to TRBJ2-7; no clear D. This sequence originates from a woman aged 55-70 years with Graves' ophthalmopathy. This CDR3 reads CASSVDGGTYEQYF. The CDR3 DNA reads TGTGCCAGCAGCGTAGACGGTGGTACCTACGAGCAGTACTTC.